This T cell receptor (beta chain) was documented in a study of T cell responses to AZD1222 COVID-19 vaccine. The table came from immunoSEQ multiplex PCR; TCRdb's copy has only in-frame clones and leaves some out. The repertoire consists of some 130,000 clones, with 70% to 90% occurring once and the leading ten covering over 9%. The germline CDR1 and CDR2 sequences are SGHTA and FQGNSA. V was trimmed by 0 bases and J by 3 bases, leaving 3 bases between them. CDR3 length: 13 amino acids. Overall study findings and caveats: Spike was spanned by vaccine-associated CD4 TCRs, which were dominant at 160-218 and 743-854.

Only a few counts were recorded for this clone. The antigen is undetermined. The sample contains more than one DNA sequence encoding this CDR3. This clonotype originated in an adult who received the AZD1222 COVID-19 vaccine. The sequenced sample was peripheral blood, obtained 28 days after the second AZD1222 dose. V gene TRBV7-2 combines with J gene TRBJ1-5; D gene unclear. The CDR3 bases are TGTGCCAGCAGCTTAGCACTCAATCAGCCCCAGCATTTT. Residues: CASSLALNQPQHF.